Following are 32 T cell receptor beta chains from one sample sequenced in a study of PD-1 blockade in classical Hodgkin lymphoma. Every patient experienced relapse after autologous stem cell transplantation, and brentuximab vedotin exposure varied. TCRdb keeps only in-frame clones here, not all; method: immunoSEQ multiplex PCR. This table holds some 6,800 clones, 70% to 90% found once. Material: peripheral blood mononuclear cells (PBMCs), obtained before the second cycle of nivolumab. The receptors originated from a human donor with classical Hodgkin lymphoma.

V usage is TRBV5-1 and J usage is TRBJ2-5; perhaps TRBD1 as D (5 bases). Trimming removed 4 bases at V and 5 bases at J, with 9 bases between. Germline CDR1 SGHRS, CDR2 YFSETQ. CDR3 length: 12 residues. CDR3 residues: CASSTGWETQYF. The CDR3 coding sequence is TGCGCCAGCAGCACAGGATGGGAGACCCAGTACTTC. Together with reference TRBV5-1 and TRBJ2-5, the CDR3 gives the full variable domain: KAGVTQTPRYLIKTRGQQVTLSCSPISGHRSVSWYQQTPGQGLQFLFEYFSETQRNKGNFPGRFSGRQFSNSRSEMNVSTLELGDSALYLCASSTGWETQYFGPGTRLLVL.

The V and J genes are TRBV19 and TRBJ2-3, with TRBD2 as a possible D gene (6 bases). Germline V gene sequence: CDR1 LNHDA, CDR2 SQIVND (reference sequence). This CDR3 has 16 amino acids. The V end lost 6 bases, the J end lost 2 bases, and 18 bases lay between the germline ends. CDR3 DNA: TGTGCCAGTAGCCCCCGGAGGGCGGGGCTCACAGATACGCAGTATTTT. It codes for CASSPRRAGLTDTQYF.

The chain links TRBV6-1 to TRBJ1-6; D ambiguous. V lost 6 bases to trimming and J lost 4 bases, with 4 bases between them. The germline CDR1 and CDR2 sequences are MNHNS and SASEGT. The CDR3 has 12 residues. The CDR3 DNA reads as TGTGCCAGCAGCGTATATAATTCACCCCTCCACTTT. It yields the protein CASSVYNSPLHF.

This clone was observed a single time. V is TRBV30 and J is TRBJ2-5; D is undetermined. This CDR3 is built from 15 residues. V was clipped by 2 bases and J by 5 bases, with 18 bases between them. Germline-derived CDR1 and CDR2 are GTSNPN and SVGIG (reference sequence). CDR3: CAWSSYLAHRETQYF. In nucleotides, the CDR3 is TGTGCCTGGAGTTCATATTTAGCCCACCGGGAGACCCAGTACTTC.

This CDR3 is CASSWSGTGWKSEKLFF. The CDR3 DNA reads TGTGCCAGTAGTTGGTCCGGGACAGGGTGGAAGAGCGAAAAACTGTTTTTT. The chain has TRBV19 and TRBJ1-4; 9 bases are shared with TRBD1. Trimming at V came to 5 bases and at J to 8 bases, leaving 15 bases not matched to a gene. Germline V gives CDR1 LNHDA, CDR2 SQIVND (reference sequence). This CDR3 has 17 amino acids.

The rearrangement links TRBV14 to TRBJ1-1; no firm D call. Trimming left V 4 bases short and J 1 base short, with 13 bases between. CDR1 is SGHDN, CDR2 FVKESK, per germline. This CDR3 comprises 15 residues. Written as DNA, the CDR3 is TGTGCCAGCAGCCCCTTTGGATCCGGGAACACTGAAGCTTTCTTT. This codes for CASSPFGSGNTEAFF.

This clone is large (0.1 to 1%) by share. This chain links TRBV10-3 with TRBJ2-7; D is unclear. Germline loops: CDR1 ENHRY, CDR2 SYGVKD. Between the trimmed V and J ends, which lost 2 bases and 3 bases, there was a span of 11 bases. The CDR3 spans 14 residues. CDR3 sequence: CAISEILNLYEQYV. DNA of the CDR3: TGTGCCATCAGTGAGATTTTAAACCTCTACGAGCAGTACGTC.

V is TRBV20-1 and J is TRBJ2-5, with D unclear. V was pared by 6 bases and J by 2 bases, with 7 bases between. CDR1 DFQATT and CDR2 SNEGSKA come from the germline V gene (reference sequence). The CDR3 totals 11 residues. This CDR3 is CSARLQETQYF. The CDR3 DNA is TGCAGTGCAAGACTGCAAGAGACCCAGTACTTC.

This chain links TRBV7-8 with TRBJ2-1, with D unclear. CDR3 size: 12 residues. The V gene lost 5 bases and the J gene lost 5 bases, with 7 bases spanning the gap. Germline V CDR1 and CDR2: SGHVS, FQNEAQ. The CDR3 loop is CASSPYHNEQFF. CDR3 bases: TGTGCCAGCAGCCCCTACCACAATGAGCAGTTCTTC.

This sequence joins TRBV5-1 and TRBJ1-1; D is perhaps TRBD1 (6 bases). The germline V gene has CDR1 SGHRS and CDR2 YFSETQ. Trimming stripped 1 base from V and 2 bases from J, with 15 bases between. This CDR3 has 16 amino acids. Written as DNA, the CDR3 is TGCGCCAGCAGCTTGTGGCAGGGGCATAAAAACACTGAAGCTTTCTTT. This gives the protein CASSLWQGHKNTEAFF.

The rearrangement joins TRBV18 to TRBJ1-1; D is ambiguous. Germline-derived CDR1 and CDR2 are KGHSH and LQKENI. This CDR3 is 13 amino acids long. Trimming took off 2 bases at V and 1 base at J, with 5 bases between the two ends. CDR3 bases: TGTGCCAGCTCACCAATGGCGAACACTGAAGCTTTCTTT. It translates to CASSPMANTEAFF.

The rearrangement uses TRBV5-8 and TRBJ1-6; D perhaps matches TRBD1 (5 bases). The CDR3 covers 17 residues. CDR1 SGHTS and CDR2 YDEGEE come from the germline V gene. V gave up 4 bases and J gave up 0 bases, with 14 bases separating them. CDR3 loop: CASSRREGSSYNSPLHF. The CDR3 region has the DNA TGTGCCAGCAGCCGAAGGGAGGGGAGCTCCTATAATTCACCCCTCCACTTT.

The CDR3 bases are TGTGCCTGGAGCCTTAAGACCCTTGTTAGCACAGATACGCAGTATTTT. Translating gives CAWSLKTLVSTDTQYF. V usage is TRBV30 and J usage is TRBJ2-3; D is uncertain. V lost 3 bases and J lost 0, with 16 bases in between. The CDR3 extends over 16 amino acids. Looked up from germline, CDR1 is GTSNPN and CDR2 is SVGIG (reference sequence).

V gene TRBV5-6 combines with J gene TRBJ2-6, with D perhaps matching TRBD1 (6 bases). Germline V CDR1 and CDR2: SGHDT, YYEEEE. The CDR3 is 15 amino acids. Trimming pared 6 bases from V and 0 bases from J, leaving 10 bases between. As DNA, the CDR3 is TGTGCCAGCACGGCAGGGGACTCTGGGGCCAACGTCCTGACTTTC. This gives the protein CASTAGDSGANVLTF.

This clone was counted once. The chain joins TRBV5-5 to TRBJ1-2; 8 bases match TRBD1. Unmatched junction bases numbered 2, after V lost 0 bases and J lost 1 base. Germline V CDR1 and CDR2: SGHKS, YYEKEE (reference sequence). This CDR3 spans 15 amino acids. In DNA form, the CDR3 reads TGTGCCAGCAGCTTGGACAGGGGGATTAACTATGGCTACACCTTC. It specifies CASSLDRGINYGYTF.

This clone was counted a single time. The chain carries TRBV9 and TRBJ1-3, with 7 bases fitting TRBD1. Germline V lookup: CDR1 SGDLS, CDR2 YYNGEE. The trim removed 2 bases at V and 0 bases at J, leaving 5 bases unmatched. The CDR3 loop spans 16 amino acids. CDR3 in amino acids: CASSVQTGTSGNTIYF. CDR3 nucleotides: TGTGCCAGCAGCGTCCAGACAGGGACCTCTGGAAACACCATATATTTT.

The chain joins TRBV5-6 to TRBJ2-1; D unclear. This CDR3 is built from 16 residues. V was cut by 3 bases and J by 5 bases, with 18 bases left in between. Germline V lookup: CDR1 SGHDT, CDR2 YYEEEE. CDR3 loop: CASSSGPYLVDNEQFF. As DNA, the CDR3 is TGTGCCAGCAGCTCCGGGCCCTACCTTGTGGACAATGAGCAGTTCTTC.

This clone was counted a few times. J is TRBJ2-1 and V is TRBV29-1; D is perhaps TRBD2 (5 bases). Germline lookup yields CDR1 SQVTM and CDR2 ANQGSEA. V was cut by 6 bases and J by 2 bases, with 14 bases left in between. This CDR3 contains 14 residues. The CDR3 DNA sequence: TGCAGCGTCTTAGGAGGCCAAACCTACAATGAGCAGTTCTTC. Protein product: CSVLGGQTYNEQFF.

The chain is built from TRBV7-9 and TRBJ2-5, with 8 bases lining up with TRBD1. This CDR3 is built from 16 residues. Germline CDR1 reads SEHNR; CDR2 reads FQNEAQ (reference sequence). V lost 1 base to trimming and J lost 5 bases; unmatched junction nucleotides: 9. CDR3 amino acids: CASSLGNRGFGETQYF. The CDR3 nucleotides are TGTGCCAGCAGCTTAGGGAACAGGGGGTTCGGTGAGACCCAGTACTTC. Full variable domain (missing parts from reference TRBV7-9 and TRBJ2-5): DTGVSQNPRHKITKRGQNVTFRCDPISEHNRLYWYRQTLGQGPEFLTYFQNEAQLEKSRLLSDRFSAERPKGSFSTLEIQRTEQGDSAMYLCASSLGNRGFGETQYFGPGTRLLVL.

The chain recombines TRBV28 with TRBJ2-7; no reliable D call. V lost 5 bases and J lost 4, with 6 bases in between. CDR3 length: 11 amino acids. Germline CDR1 is MDHEN and CDR2 is SYDVKM. The CDR3 loop is CASSISYEQYV. The CDR3 region has the DNA TGTGCCAGCAGTATCAGTTACGAGCAGTACGTC.

In its sample, this clone is large (0.1 to 1%). The chain is built from TRBV30 and TRBJ1-5; 9 bases are shared with TRBD1. V lost 3 bases and J lost 1; bases outside the gene matches: 4. This CDR3 region has 15 residues. Germline CDR1 GTSNPN, CDR2 SVGIG (reference sequence). The CDR3 DNA is TGTGCCTGGAGAGTTGGGACAGGGAGCAATCAGCCCCAGCATTTT. Residues: CAWRVGTGSNQPQHF.

This rearrangement joins TRBV30 to TRBJ2-5, with 11 bases fitting TRBD2. The CDR3 is 15 amino acids. Trimming removed 3 bases from V and 2 bases from J; junction bases left unmatched: 5. Germline V gene data show CDR1 as GTSNPN and CDR2 as SVGIG (reference sequence). CDR3 protein: CAWSVAGGPQETQYF. In DNA, the CDR3 is TGTGCCTGGAGCGTAGCGGGAGGGCCACAAGAGACCCAGTACTTC. Supplemented by reference TRBV30 and TRBJ2-5, the full variable domain reads SQTIHQWPATLVQPVGSPLSLECTVEGTSNPNLYWYRQAAGRGLQLLFYSVGIGQISSEVPQNLSASRPQDRQFILSSKKLLLSDSGFYLCAWSVAGGPQETQYFGPGTRLLVL.

The rearrangement links TRBV7-9 to TRBJ2-2; perhaps TRBD2 as D (7 bases). The V and J ends lost 5 bases and 4 bases respectively, with 23 bases between them. This CDR3 region has 18 residues. Germline CDR1 SEHNR, CDR2 FQNEAQ (reference sequence). CDR3 in amino acids: CASSRTGSGIGSTGELFF. For the CDR3, the DNA is TGTGCCAGCAGCCGCACAGGGAGCGGGATAGGGAGCACCGGGGAGCTGTTTTTT.

V gene TRBV2 combines with J gene TRBJ1-3, with D hard to call. From germline, CDR1 is SNHLY and CDR2 FYNNEI. The CDR3 is made up of 15 amino acids. The V end lost 4 bases, the J end lost 8 bases, and 18 bases lay between the germline ends. Here the CDR3 reads CASSGWIQQEDTIYF. The CDR3 DNA follows: TGTGCCAGCAGTGGATGGATTCAGCAGGAGGACACCATATATTTT. Supplemented by reference TRBV2 and TRBJ1-3, the full variable domain reads EPEVTQTPSHQVTQMGQEVILRCVPISNHLYFYWYRQILGQKVEFLVSFYNNEISEKSEIFDDQFSVERPDGSNFTLKIRSTKLEDSAMYFCASSGWIQQEDTIYFGEGSWLTVV.

This clone showed up just once. V and J are TRBV5-1 and TRBJ1-1, with 9 nucleotides matching TRBD1. Per the germline V gene, CDR1 is SGHRS and CDR2 is YFSETQ. V lost 2 bases, J lost 8 bases, and 16 bases stayed unmatched. This CDR3 region has 17 residues. The CDR3 reads CASSLKSRDRDPREAFF. The DNA for the CDR3 is TGCGCCAGCAGCTTAAAAAGCCGGGACAGGGATCCCAGGGAAGCTTTCTTT.

This clone appeared once. The chain couples TRBV9 to TRBJ2-5; tentative D call: TRBD2 (6 bases). V shed 0 bases and J shed 7 bases, with 16 bases lying between them. CDR1 and CDR2 (germline): SGDLS, YYNGEE. This CDR3 is 15 amino acids long. The CDR3 DNA reads as TGTGCCAGCAGCGTAGGAGGGCTGGCTAGCGTGACCCAGTACTTC. Protein sequence: CASSVGGLASVTQYF.

J is TRBJ2-6 and V is TRBV18; maybe TRBD2 (6 bases). Germline V CDR1 and CDR2: KGHSH, LQKENI. V lost 1 base to trimming and J lost 1 base, with 11 bases between them. The CDR3 spans 17 residues. CDR3 loop: CASSPQTGTSGANVLTF. The CDR3 DNA reads as TGTGCCAGCTCACCACAGACGGGGACTTCTGGGGCCAACGTCCTGACTTTC.

The chain combines TRBV5-5 with TRBJ2-3; TRBD1 matches 10 bases. Germline V gives CDR1 SGHKS, CDR2 YYEKEE (reference sequence). The V and J ends lost 2 bases and 3 bases, in that order; junction bases with no gene match: 12. The CDR3 spans 18 residues. Here the CDR3 reads CASSFPGQGLMGTDTQYF. In DNA form, the CDR3 reads TGTGCCAGCAGCTTCCCGGGACAGGGGCTCATGGGAACAGATACGCAGTATTTT.

V and J are TRBV14 and TRBJ2-4, with a weak D call TRBD2 (5 bases). This CDR3 contains 14 residues. Germline lookup yields CDR1 SGHDN and CDR2 FVKESK. Trimming shortened V by 4 bases and J by 3 bases, and 10 bases separated the two germline ends. The CDR3: CASSLGLLKNIQYF. The DNA for the CDR3 is TGTGCCAGCAGCCTCGGACTCCTCAAAAACATTCAGTACTTC. The whole variable domain, remainder taken from reference TRBV14 and TRBJ2-4, is EAGVTQFPSHSVIEKGQTVTLRCDPISGHDNLYWYRRVMGKEIKFLLHFVKESKQDESGMPNNRFLAERTGGTYSTLKVQPAELEDSGVYFCASSLGLLKNIQYFGAGTRLSVL.

Only a few counts were recorded for this clone. The V gene is TRBV5-6, the J gene TRBJ2-1; D is possibly TRBD1 (6 bases). Trimming left V 0 bases short and J 5 bases short, with 12 bases between. CDR1 is SGHDT and CDR2 is YYEEEE in the germline V gene. CDR3 length: 15 residues. CDR3 sequence: CASSLGPEGDNEQFF. Written as DNA, the CDR3 is TGTGCCAGCAGCTTGGGACCCGAGGGGGACAATGAGCAGTTCTTC.

V usage is TRBV5-4 and J usage is TRBJ1-1; D may be TRBD1 (6 bases). CDR1 and CDR2 from the germline V gene are SGHNT and YYREEE (reference sequence). Trimming removed 5 bases from V and 3 bases from J, with 14 bases in between. This CDR3 is 14 amino acids long. The CDR3 protein is CASSPGRGDTEAFF. The CDR3 DNA follows: TGTGCCAGCAGTCCGGGGAGGGGGGACACTGAAGCTTTCTTT.

CDR3 nucleotides: TGTGCCACCTTCCGAATCGCTGGGACAGATACGCAGTATTTT. Translation gives CATFRIAGTDTQYF. The chain combines TRBV6-1 with TRBJ2-3; D is unresolved. CDR3 length: 14 residues. V gave up 10 bases and J gave up 3 bases, with 17 bases separating them. Germline V gene sequence: CDR1 MNHNS, CDR2 SASEGT.